These 12 T cell receptor beta chains were sequenced from one sample in a study of T cell responses to AZD1222 COVID-19 vaccine. Libraries were prepared by immunoSEQ multiplex PCR; TCRdb keeps only in-frame clonotypes and omits some of them. The data contain some 150,000 clones, about 90% of them singletons. Specimen: peripheral blood, collected on day 0 of AZD1222 vaccination. These receptors originate from an adult in good health.

The chain has TRBV6-5 and TRBJ1-5; 7 bases are shared with TRBD1. V dropped 6 bases and J dropped 5; count of bases not matched to a gene: 4. The V gene's germline CDR1 is MNHEY and CDR2 SVGAGI. This CDR3 spans 13 amino acids. In DNA, the CDR3 is TGTGCCAGCAGGGGACAGAGTCATCAGCCCCAGCATTTT. Translated: CASRGQSHQPQHF.

The V gene is TRBV30, the J gene TRBJ2-5; TRBD2 agrees at 7 bases. The CDR3 sequence is 13 residues long. The J segment lost 6 bases and the V segment lost 3 bases, leaving 7 bases of the junction unmatched. The germline CDR1 and CDR2 sequences are GTSNPN and SVGIG (reference sequence). DNA of the CDR3: TGTGCCTGGAGCAGCGGGACGGGGAAGACCCAGTACTTC. Protein sequence: CAWSSGTGKTQYF.

The V call is TRBV11-3, the J call TRBJ2-7; possible D gene TRBD1, 6 bases. The CDR3 is 15 residues long. The germline V gene has CDR1 SGHNT and CDR2 YENEEA. V lost 2 bases and J 2 bases, leaving 13 bases between the germline ends. CDR3 loop: CASSLRAGATYEQYF. The CDR3 DNA follows: TGTGCCAGCAGCTTAAGGGCAGGGGCGACCTACGAGCAGTACTTC.

The chain joins TRBV9 to TRBJ2-1; 7 nucleotides match TRBD2. Germline V lookup: CDR1 SGDLS, CDR2 YYNGEE. The ends lost 3 bases at V and 6 bases at J; junction bases unmatched: 9. The CDR3 runs 15 residues. CDR3 in DNA: TGTGCCAGCAGCGCGGGGCTAGCGGCGACCAATGAGCAGTTCTTC. Protein: CASSAGLAATNEQFF.

J is TRBJ1-2 and V is TRBV11-2; 12 bases line up with TRBD1. CDR3 length: 15 amino acids. V lost 1 base, J lost 6 bases, and 3 bases stayed unmatched. Germline values: CDR1 SGHAT, CDR2 FQNNGV. CDR3 protein: CASSLVGTGGNGYTF. The CDR3, as DNA: TGTGCCAGCAGCTTAGTTGGGACAGGGGGCAATGGCTACACCTTC.

On this clone: The sample carries other DNA sequences with the same CDR3. The chain links TRBV5-1 to TRBJ2-5; D is uncertain. Trimming left V 0 bases short and J 5 bases short, with 5 bases between. Germline values: CDR1 SGHRS, CDR2 YFSETQ. This CDR3 contains 12 residues. The CDR3 DNA sequence: TGCGCCAGCAGCTTGGTGGGGGAGACCCAGTACTTC. This sequence encodes CASSLVGETQYF. The full variable domain, its missing parts supplied by reference TRBV5-1 and TRBJ2-5, is KAGVTQTPRYLIKTRGQQVTLSCSPISGHRSVSWYQQTPGQGLQFLFEYFSETQRNKGNFPGRFSGRQFSNSRSEMNVSTLELGDSALYLCASSLVGETQYFGPGTRLLVL.

The genes are TRBV30 and TRBJ1-2, with no clear D. CDR3 length: 13 residues. V was pared by 2 bases and J by 7 bases, with 14 bases between. Germline CDR1 is GTSNPN and CDR2 is SVGIG (reference sequence). The CDR3 here is CAWSSFMGGGYTF. In DNA form, the CDR3 reads TGTGCCTGGAGTTCGTTTATGGGCGGTGGCTACACCTTC.

The V gene is TRBV7-2, the J gene TRBJ1-5, with 7 bases that match TRBD1. The CDR3 runs 14 residues. V lost 3 bases and J lost 2; bases outside the gene matches: 1. CDR1 is SGHTA, CDR2 FQGNSA, per germline. CDR3 region: CASSFGTGNQPQHF. The CDR3 nucleotides are TGTGCCAGCAGCTTCGGGACAGGCAATCAGCCCCAGCATTTT.

This chain links TRBV19 with TRBJ1-6; D is unclear. V lost 4 bases and J lost 10, with 8 bases in between. Germline CDR1 LNHDA, CDR2 SQIVND (reference sequence). This CDR3 comprises 12 residues. The chain's CDR3 is CASSTLFSPLHF. The CDR3 coding sequence is TGTGCCAGTAGTACTCTATTCTCACCCCTCCACTTT.

This sequence joins TRBV27 and TRBJ1-3, with D possibly matching TRBD1 (6 bases). The germline CDR1 and CDR2 sequences are MNHEY and SMNVEV (reference sequence). Trimming took 5 bases from V and 9 from J, leaving 14 bases between them. CDR3 size: 13 residues. In DNA, the CDR3 is TGTGCCAGCAGTCCCATGGGGGCCGGCACCATATATTTT. Translation: CASSPMGAGTIYF.

This chain connects TRBV5-1 to TRBJ1-1; unclear D gene. Germline V lookup: CDR1 SGHRS, CDR2 YFSETQ. The CDR3 is 14 residues long. The germline V and J ends were trimmed by 4 bases and 1 base, with 11 bases remaining between them. CDR3 DNA sequence: TGCGCCAGCAGCAGGGAGGCGAAGAACACTGAAGCTTTCTTT. This translates into CASSREAKNTEAFF.

This clone was counted at least ten times. The chain links TRBV12-5 to TRBJ1-2; D uncertain. CDR1 and CDR2 (germline): LGHNT, FRNRAP. Trimming removed 6 bases at V and 6 bases at J, with 11 bases between. This CDR3 is built from 12 residues. DNA for the CDR3: TGTGCTAGTGGGTTACCCCTGGATGGCTACACCTTC. It specifies CASGLPLDGYTF.